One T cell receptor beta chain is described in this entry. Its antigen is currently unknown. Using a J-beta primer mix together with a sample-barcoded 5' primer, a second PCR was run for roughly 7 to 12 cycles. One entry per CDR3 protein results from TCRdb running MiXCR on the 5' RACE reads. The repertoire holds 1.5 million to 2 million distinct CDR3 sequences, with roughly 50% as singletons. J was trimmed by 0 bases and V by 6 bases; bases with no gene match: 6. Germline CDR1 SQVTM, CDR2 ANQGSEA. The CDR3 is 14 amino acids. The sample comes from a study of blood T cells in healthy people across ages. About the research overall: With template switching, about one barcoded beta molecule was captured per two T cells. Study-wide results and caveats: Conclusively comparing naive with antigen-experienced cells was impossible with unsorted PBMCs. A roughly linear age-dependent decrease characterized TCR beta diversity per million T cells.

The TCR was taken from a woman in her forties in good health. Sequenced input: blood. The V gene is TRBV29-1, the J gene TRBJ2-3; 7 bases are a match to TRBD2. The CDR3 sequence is CSVSGEGSTDTQYF. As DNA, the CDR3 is TGCAGCGTCTCGGGGGAGGGAAGCACAGATACGCAGTATTTT.